Listed below are T cell receptor beta chains from one sample, sequenced in a study of vaccination effects on CD4 cells after COVID-19. Method: immunoSEQ multiplex PCR; TCRdb's copy keeps in-frame clones and lacks some. Here the sample spans 20,000 to 25,000 clones, roughly 79% being singletons. No cognate antigen is known for these TCRs. The material sequenced was CD4+ T cells from PBMCs cultured with SARS-CoV-2 spike peptides, taken after COVID-19 vaccination. These receptors all come from a human donor who received a COVID-19 vaccine. Some clones in this sample may be carry-over from other donors' samples. The CDR3 runs from the conserved cysteine through the conserved F or W. Each record gives: J gene, CDR3 length, clone size, V gene, D gene, CDR3 DNA, CDR3 protein. A D gene is named only where the DNA matches it firmly. For some rows the clone size is stated as once, few or many, or as a class when expanded; others skip it.

TRBJ2-3,12,-,TRBV7-9,-,TGTGCCAGCAGCTACTTCACAGATACGCAGTATTTT,CASSYFTDTQYF
TRBJ2-6,21,few,TRBV4-1,TRBD1,TGCGCCAGCAGCGCCAGATCCATGACAGGGTTACTATCCTCTGGGGCCAACGTCCTGACTTTC,CASSARSMTGLLSSGANVLTF
TRBJ2-3,14,-,TRBV5-1,-,TGCGCCAGCAGCCGGACGATTAGCACAGATACGCAGTATTTT,CASSRTISTDTQYF
TRBJ2-6,16,-,TRBV5-1,-,TGCGCCAGCAGCGGAGGACTGAGCTCTGGGGCCAACGTCCTGACTTTC,CASSGGLSSGANVLTF
TRBJ1-5,14,-,TRBV6-5,-,TGTGCCAGCAGTTGGGACGGCGGCAATCAGCCCCAGCATTTT,CASSWDGGNQPQHF
TRBJ2-2,16,-,TRBV6-5,-,TGTGCCAGCAGTTACGAGGCGGGCTGGAACACCGGGGAGCTGTTTTTT,CASSYEAGWNTGELFF
TRBJ1-2,13,-,TRBV10-1,TRBD1,TGCGCCAGCAGCCGGACAGGGGTTTATGGCTACACCTTC,CASSRTGVYGYTF
TRBJ1-3,16,few,TRBV3-1/TRBV3-2,TRBD1,TGTGCCAGCAGCCAACCGGGCAGGGGGCCTGGAAACACCATATATTTT,CASSQPGRGPGNTIYF
TRBJ2-6,18,-,TRBV7-6,-,TGTGCCAGCAGCCCAGAAAAACGGCCAGTACCTGGGGCCAACGTCCTGACTTTC,CASSPEKRPVPGANVLTF
TRBJ1-1,16,once,TRBV6-5,-,TGTGCCAGCAGTTACTCCTTTGACAGCGCGAACACTGAAGCTTTCTTT,CASSYSFDSANTEAFF
TRBJ1-3,16,-,TRBV11-2,-,TGTGCCAGCAGCCGACTAGGTGGCGAATCTGGAAACACCATATATTTT,CASSRLGGESGNTIYF
TRBJ1-1,14,once,TRBV5-5,-,TGTGCCAGCAGCCCACGGACAGAGAACACTGAAGCTTTCTTT,CASSPRTENTEAFF
TRBJ1-4,15,-,TRBV6-5,-,TGTGCCAGCAGTCCCACAGGACCCTTAAGCCAAAAACTGTTTTTT,CASSPTGPLSQKLFF
TRBJ1-2,12,-,TRBV19,-,TGTGCCAGTAGAAGAAGGGAGGATGGCTACACCTTC,CASRRREDGYTF
TRBJ1-1,14,once,TRBV28,-,TGTGCCAGCAGTTTAGTGGGGTTAAACACTGAAGCTTTCTTT,CASSLVGLNTEAFF
TRBJ1-2,13,-,TRBV19,-,TGTGCCAGTAGTATAACAGGGTCATATGGCTACACCTTC,CASSITGSYGYTF
TRBJ1-6,15,-,TRBV18,TRBD1,TGTGCCAGCTCGTCCGGGACAGGGCAAAATTCACCCCTCCACTTT,CASSSGTGQNSPLHF
TRBJ2-4,15,-,TRBV6-5,-,TGTGCCAGCAGATTCCACCGAGACGGGGATTTAATTCAGTACTTC,CASRFHRDGDLIQYF
TRBJ2-5,16,-,TRBV2,TRBD2,TGTGCCAGCAAGAAGGGAGCGGGGGCGGTTTTAGGGACCCAGTACTTC,CASKKGAGAVLGTQYF
TRBJ1-2,14,once,TRBV19,-,TGTGCCAGTAGCCTTAGTCGGACTTTCTATGGCTACACCTTC,CASSLSRTFYGYTF
TRBJ1-6,15,-,TRBV6-5,-,TGTGCCAGCAGTTACAGGACGGTTCCTGGTTCACCCCTCCACTTT,CASSYRTVPGSPLHF
TRBJ2-1,12,few,TRBV6-5,TRBD2,TGTGCCAGCAGGGGGACTAGCGGGGGACCATTCTTC,CASRGTSGGPFF
TRBJ1-2,13,-,TRBV7-2,-,TGTGCCAGCAGCTGGGACTCTAACTATGGCTACACCTTC,CASSWDSNYGYTF
TRBJ2-1,14,-,TRBV9,-,TGTGCCAGCAGCGTAACCCCGAGCTACAATGAGCAGTTCTTC,CASSVTPSYNEQFF
TRBJ2-5,13,-,TRBV10-3,-,TGTGCCATCAGCGAACAGACGGTGTCGACCCAGTACTTC,CAISEQTVSTQYF
TRBJ1-2,15,once,TRBV29-1,TRBD1,TGCAGCGTTGAAGGGGTGGGACAGGGATTGGGGGGCTACACCTTC,CSVEGVGQGLGGYTF
TRBJ2-6,16,-,TRBV28,-,TGTGCCAGCAGTTTAACCCCGAGCTCTGGGGCCAACGTCCTGACTTTC,CASSLTPSSGANVLTF
TRBJ1-2,13,once,TRBV29-1,-,TGCAGCGTTCATTCGTTGGGGGCGGGAGGCTACACCTTC,CSVHSLGAGGYTF
TRBJ2-1,15,-,TRBV7-3,TRBD2,TGTGCCAGCAGCTCGGGACTAGTCTCCTACAATGAGCAGTTCTTC,CASSSGLVSYNEQFF
TRBJ1-1,14,-,TRBV27,TRBD1,TGTGCCAGCAGAGGGACAGGGGGTAACACTGAAGCTTTCTTT,CASRGTGGNTEAFF
TRBJ1-4,14,-,TRBV27,TRBD1,TGTGCCAGCAGTTTCAGCCGGGACAGTGAAAAACTGTTTTTT,CASSFSRDSEKLFF
TRBJ1-5,12,-,TRBV30,-,TGTGCCTGGAGTGTGGGCAATCAGCCCCAGCATTTT,CAWSVGNQPQHF
TRBJ2-4,14,-,TRBV5-4,-,TGTGCCAGCTCACTAGGGGGAGCCAAAAACATTCAGTACTTC,CASSLGGAKNIQYF
TRBJ2-2,12,-,TRBV11-3,-,TGTGCCAGCAGCCCTACCCCCGGGGAGCTGTTTTTT,CASSPTPGELFF
TRBJ2-1,16,few,TRBV14,TRBD1,TGTGCCAGCAGCCCCCACGGGACAGGGGTCTTAAATGAGCAGTTCTTC,CASSPHGTGVLNEQFF
TRBJ1-5,13,-,TRBV6-5,-,TGTGCCAGCAGGCAGGGTTTGAATCAGCCCCAGCATTTT,CASRQGLNQPQHF
TRBJ1-1,14,-,TRBV6-5,-,TGTGCCAGCAGTAGGGGGGCTTGGAGCACTGAAGCTTTCTTT,CASSRGAWSTEAFF
TRBJ2-1,13,few,TRBV12-3/TRBV12-4,TRBD1,TGTGCCAGCATGGACAGGGGGAGAAATGAGCAGTTCTTC,CASMDRGRNEQFF
TRBJ2-3,13,-,TRBV5-1,-,TGCGCCAGCAGCTCGCCGGGGACAGATACGCAGTATTTT,CASSSPGTDTQYF
TRBJ1-4,16,-,TRBV3-1/TRBV3-2,-,TGTGCCAGCAGCCTTCGACAGGCCGCCCCTAATGAAAAACTGTTTTTT,CASSLRQAAPNEKLFF
TRBJ1-3,16,-,TRBV4-1,-,TGCGCCAGCAGCCAAGAAGGGTTCGTCTCTGGAAACACCATATATTTT,CASSQEGFVSGNTIYF